The following is a T cell receptor (beta chain) sequence with its context. Original methodology: Nucleated cell counts were estimated from reference gene primer amplification. Profiling relied on immunoSEQ multiplex PCR, and the TCRdb table lists in-frame clones only, not all of them. V, J and clone size derive from that table, while D and trimming were established from the DNA sequence. The sample has tens of thousands of clones; 65% to 90% are singletons. Enrolment of Seattle patients took place during active infection, and they were followed longitudinally. The sample comes from a study of blood T cell repertoires in COVID-19. Across the study: The analysed material was cDNA or gDNA that came from T cells, B-cell-depleted T cells, or PBMCs.

CDR1 SGHTA and CDR2 FQGNSA come from the germline V gene. Deletions cut 5 bases from V and 5 bases from J, with 19 bases between. The CDR3 loop spans 15 amino acids. The sequence came from a man aged 25-45 years with COVID-19, enrolled during active disease. Sequencing was carried out using peripheral blood. This chain connects TRBV7-2 to TRBJ2-7; D may be TRBD2 (5 bases). This CDR3 reads CASSPGSALAHEQYF. CDR3 DNA sequence: TGTGCCAGCAGCCCGGGGAGCGCCCTGGCCCACGAGCAGTACTTC. The entire variable domain, with the rest obtained from reference TRBV7-2 and TRBJ2-7, is as follows: GAGVSQSPSNKVTEKGKDVELRCDPISGHTALYWYRQSLGQGLEFLIYFQGNSAPDKSGLPSDRFSAERTGGSVSTLTIQRTQQEDSAVYLCASSPGSALAHEQYFGPGTRLTVT.